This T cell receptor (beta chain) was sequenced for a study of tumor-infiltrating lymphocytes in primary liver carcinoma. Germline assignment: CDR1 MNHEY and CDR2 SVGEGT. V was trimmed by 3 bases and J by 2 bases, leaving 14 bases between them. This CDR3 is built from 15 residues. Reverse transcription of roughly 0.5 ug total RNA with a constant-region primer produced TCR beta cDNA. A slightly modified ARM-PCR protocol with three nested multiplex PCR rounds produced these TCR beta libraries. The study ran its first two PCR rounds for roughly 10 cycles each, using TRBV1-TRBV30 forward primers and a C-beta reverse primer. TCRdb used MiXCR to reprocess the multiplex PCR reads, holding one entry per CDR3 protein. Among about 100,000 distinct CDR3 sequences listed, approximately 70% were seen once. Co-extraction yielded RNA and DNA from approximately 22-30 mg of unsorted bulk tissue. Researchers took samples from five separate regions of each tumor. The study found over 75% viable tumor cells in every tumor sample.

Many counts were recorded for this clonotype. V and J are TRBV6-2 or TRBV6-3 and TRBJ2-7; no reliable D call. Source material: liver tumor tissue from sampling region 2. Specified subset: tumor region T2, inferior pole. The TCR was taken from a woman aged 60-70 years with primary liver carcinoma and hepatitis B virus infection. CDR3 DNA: TGTGCCAGCAGTTATGTCACGGAGCCACCCTACGAGCAGTACTTC. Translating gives CASSYVTEPPYEQYF.